Reported below is one T cell receptor beta chain. This specimen belongs to a study of shared clonotypes between healthy human individuals. Turning to the study itself: Donors consisted of a couple of women and three men between 18 and 49.

It was CD45RO-negative cells, positively selected for CCR7, that made up naive CD8 cells, with terminally differentiated effector memory CD45RA+ cells excluded. Clones were read by immunoSEQ multiplex PCR, and TCRdb kept only the in-frame ones, dropping some. The table shows around 2.1 million clones, with roughly 91% occurring only once. Material for sequencing was naive CD8+ T cells from PBMCs. This TCR was recovered from a man aged 18 to 30 in good health. Some clones in this sample may be carry-over from other donors' samples.

In DNA form, the CDR3 reads TGTGCCAGCAGCTTCAATAGCCCCCAAGAGACCCAGTACTTC. This translates into CASSFNSPQETQYF. This chain joins TRBV11-2 and TRBJ2-5, with D unclear. Germline lookup yields CDR1 SGHAT and CDR2 FQNNGV. With 3 bases removed from V and 1 base from J, the gap between germline ends came to 9 bases. This CDR3 region has 14 residues.